This T cell receptor (beta chain) was sequenced during a study of patients and donors after allogeneic stem cell transplantation. TCRdb passed the RT-PCR reads through MiXCR, listing each CDR3 protein once. The sample has some 230,000 distinct CDR3 sequences, over 12% seen once; the top ten hold around a tenth. Germline V gives CDR1 SGHRS, CDR2 YFSETQ. J was trimmed by 6 bases and V by 3 bases; bases with no gene match: 8. CDR3 length: 15 amino acids. The clonotype comes from a human donor who was either an allogeneic HSCT recipient or a stem cell or donor lymphocyte infusion donor (not recorded which). It is not recorded whose cells these are; they may come from a transplant donor. The chain links TRBV5-1 to TRBJ2-1, with 8 bases aligning to TRBD2. Sequenced material: blood, either unsorted or a sorted T cell fraction (not recorded which). As DNA, the CDR3 is TGCGCCAGCAGCTCCATCAGCGGGAGATCCAATGAGCAGTTCTTC. It yields the protein CASSSISGRSNEQFF.